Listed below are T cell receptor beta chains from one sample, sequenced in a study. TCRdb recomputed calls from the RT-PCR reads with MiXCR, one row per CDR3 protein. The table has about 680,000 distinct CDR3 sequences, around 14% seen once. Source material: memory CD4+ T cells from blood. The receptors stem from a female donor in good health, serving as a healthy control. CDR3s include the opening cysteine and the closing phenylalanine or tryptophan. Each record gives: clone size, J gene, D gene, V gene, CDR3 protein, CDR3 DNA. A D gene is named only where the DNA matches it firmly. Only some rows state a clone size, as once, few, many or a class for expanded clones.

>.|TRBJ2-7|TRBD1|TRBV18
CASSGQSGYEQYF
TGTGCCAGCTCGGGACAGTCAGGTTACGAGCAGTACTTC
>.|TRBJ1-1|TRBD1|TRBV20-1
CSAPGTGKYMNTEAFF
TGCAGTGCTCCCGGGACAGGGAAATACATGAACACTGAAGCTTTCTTT
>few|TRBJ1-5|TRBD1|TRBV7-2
CASIKYRGDNQPQHF
TGTGCCAGCATCAAATACAGGGGGGACAATCAGCCCCAGCATTTT
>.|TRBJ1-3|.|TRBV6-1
CASRRDGLSGNTIYF
TGTGCCAGCAGGAGGGACGGTCTCTCTGGAAACACCATATATTTT
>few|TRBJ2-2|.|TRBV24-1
CATIAANTGELFF
TGTGCCACCATTGCCGCGAACACCGGGGAGCTGTTTTTT
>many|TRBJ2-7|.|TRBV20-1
CSARGGTYYEQYF
TGCAGTGCTAGAGGAGGAACCTACTACGAGCAGTACTTC
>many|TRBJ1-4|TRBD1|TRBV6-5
CASSPIVRGLSEKLFF
TGTGCCAGCAGCCCTATTGTGAGGGGGCTTAGTGAAAAACTGTTTTTT
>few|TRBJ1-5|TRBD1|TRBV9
CASSVAGQSNQPQHF
TGTGCCAGCAGCGTAGCGGGACAGAGCAATCAGCCCCAGCATTTT
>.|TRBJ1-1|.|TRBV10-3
CAISTTDSMNTEAFF
TGTGCCATCAGCACTACGGACAGTATGAACACTGAAGCTTTCTTT
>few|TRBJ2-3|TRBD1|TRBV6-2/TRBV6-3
CASSRQGIDTQYF
TGTGCCAGCAGTCGACAGGGAATAGATACGCAGTATTTT